This T cell receptor (beta chain) was sequenced during a study of blood T cell repertoires in COVID-19 (TCRdb year 2020). For context, the study as a whole: Samples from collaborators originated in the United States, Italy and Spain and spanned both the acute and convalescent phases of COVID-19. The material from the prospective study consisted of cDNA or gDNA derived from T cells, B-cell-depleted T cells, or PBMCs. Subjects who had been exposed to COVID-19, were actively infected with it, or had recovered from it provided the deeply sampled blood TCRbeta repertoires that made up the dataset. The repertoires were released in a freely available public database meant as a resource for research on the immune response to SARS-CoV-2. The samples were drawn from two sources: the first 160 participants of the ongoing ImmuneRACE study, and fewer than 1,500 subjects contributed by 6 global collaborators. Nearly every sample came with metadata listing a de-identified subject ID, COVID-19 status, age in years and sex. Where HLA class I and class II types were available, the types were taken from metadata supplied by the sample provider, not from assay-based typing. What the study reported, not specific to this receptor: Clinical and demographic metadata were provided uncurated, with the amount varying by source and participant.

As to this clone: No antigen is known for it. No much larger clonotype is one base removed from it; base qualities were not supplied.

Whole blood was collected in K2EDTA tubes by collaborating institutions according to the institutions' own protocols. Collaborator samples were shipped for TCRbeta analysis as frozen whole blood, isolated PBMCs, or DNA extracted from either sample type. The CDR3 runs 14 residues from the cysteine to the phenylalanine. Of all the DNA, just the CDR3 is kept, 42 bases in frame from base 1. CDR1 and CDR2 (SGHTA, FQGNSA) derive from the germline V gene. After removal of 4 bases from V and 7 bases from J, the junction retains 8 bases not matched to a gene. The immunoSEQ Assay, a bias-controlled multiplex PCR, was used to amplify TCRbeta CDR3 regions from genomic DNA. Concerning the study's data processing: The number of nucleated cells in each sample was estimated by amplification of reference gene primers within the assay. To quantify the absolute abundance of each unique TCRbeta CDR3 rearrangement, sequence reads were collapsed and filtered. For each sample, productive Simpson clonality was calculated by taking the square root of Simpson's diversity index across productive rearrangements. The clones in this table, taken by TCRdb from immuneACCESS, are in-frame only. Not every clone is retained; where verified, under half of the shortfall comes from an unresolved V gene, and the cause of the rest is unknown. V and J calls and clone size follow that table, whereas D and trimming were derived from the DNA. Recorded for this sample are 100,000 to 110,000 clones; about 90% of them occurred a single time. The ten largest clones capture approximately 7% of the sample.

This receptor was identified in a man aged 25-45 years in a cohort sampled during active COVID-19. Sequencing was done on a sample of peripheral blood. The V and J genes are TRBV7-2 and TRBJ1-2, with 8 central nucleotides matching TRBD1. For the CDR3, the sequence is CASSSDRGWGGYTF. The sequence in DNA is TGTGCCAGCAGCTCCGACAGGGGCTGGGGTGGCTACACCTTC.